This record looks at one T cell receptor (beta chain) sequence and its context. Its antigen is still unknown. The CDR3 is 18 amino acids. Per germline, CDR1 SGHDT and CDR2 YYEEEE. Between the trimmed V and J ends, which lost 2 bases and 0 bases, there was a span of 18 bases. TCRdb's table, derived via immunoSEQ multiplex PCR, lists solely in-frame clones and lacks some. The repertoire holds some 6,000 clones, with 65% to 80% as singletons. The data derive from a study of CD8 T cell repertoires and HIV-1 epitope variants. Background on the study: Separate wells received one of Twenty-five Gag or Nef variant peptides. An uncultured baseline aliquot held 1M T cells.

This TCR was sampled from a male donor with HIV. Sequenced material: cultured CD8+ T cells derived from PBMCs. The V gene is TRBV5-6, the J gene TRBJ1-5; possible D gene TRBD1, 5 bases. CDR3: CASSFGGQPMYSNQPQHF. The CDR3, as DNA: TGTGCCAGCAGCTTCGGCGGACAACCGATGTATAGCAATCAGCCCCAGCATTTT.